What follows are 8 T cell receptor beta chains derived from one specimen sequenced in a study of CD8+ T cells in alopecia areata. Treatment defined: oral pan-JAK inhibitor, 5-10 mg twice daily. Extracted RNA was reverse transcribed, and the resulting cDNA served as sequencing template. Using immunoSEQ multiplex PCR, the repertoire was profiled, and TCRdb retains in-frame clones only, with some absent. Among roughly 210,000 clones, roughly 44% were seen once, and the ten largest hold roughly 2.6%. This sample comprised CD4+ T cells sorted from blood, obtained at roughly week 36, from a patient treated with tofacitinib. All receptors come from a human donor with alopecia areata.

The rearrangement uses TRBV9 and TRBJ2-4; D remains unclear. V lost 1 base and J lost 6, with 8 bases in between. Germline V gene data show CDR1 as SGDLS and CDR2 as YYNGEE. This CDR3 comprises 13 residues. The CDR3, as DNA: TGTGCCAGCAGCGTAACGAGTGGAAACATTCAGTACTTC. Amino acid sequence: CASSVTSGNIQYF. The full variable domain, its missing parts supplied by reference TRBV9 and TRBJ2-4, is DSGVTQTPKHLITATGQRVTLRCSPRSGDLSVYWYQQSLDQGLQFLIQYYNGEERAKGNILERFSAQQFPDLHSELNLSSLELGDSALYFCASSVTSGNIQYFGAGTRLSVL.

The V and J genes are TRBV29-1 and TRBJ2-1; no reliable D call. CDR3 length: 10 residues. Trimming shortened V by 5 bases and J by 6 bases, and 5 bases separated the two germline ends. Germline lookup yields CDR1 SQVTM and CDR2 ANQGSEA. In DNA, the CDR3 is TGCAGCGTTCTTCGCAATGAGCAGTTCTTC. Its translation is CSVLRNEQFF.

There are a few counts of this clone. The chain combines TRBV2 with TRBJ2-2; TRBD2 agrees at 11 bases. Germline V gene sequence: CDR1 SNHLY, CDR2 FYNNEI. The CDR3 extends over 18 amino acids. V lost 6 bases to trimming and J lost 3 bases; unmatched junction nucleotides: 12. In DNA, the CDR3 is TGTGCCAGCAGGGAAAGACTTGCGGGACTAGCGGACACCGGGGAGCTGTTTTTT. Translation: CASRERLAGLADTGELFF.

The V gene is TRBV4-3, the J gene TRBJ2-3; weak D call: TRBD2 (6 bases). The CDR3 extends over 15 amino acids. CDR1 and CDR2 from the germline V gene are LGHNA and YSLEER. The germline V and J ends were trimmed by 3 bases and 4 bases, with 14 bases remaining between them. The CDR3 DNA sequence: TGCGCCAGCAGCCATAGAACGCGGGGATCAGATACGCAGTATTTT. Protein sequence: CASSHRTRGSDTQYF.

This clone has only a few counts. The chain uses TRBV21-1 and TRBJ2-7; the D call of TRBD1 is as the table states it, not checked on the DNA. TRBV21-1 is an annotated pseudogene. CDR3 length: 14 residues. CDR3 protein: CASSSNRGFNEQYF. CDR3 nucleotide sequence: TGTGCCAGCAGCAGCAACAGGGGTTTCAACGAGCAGTACTTC.

V gene TRBV30 combines with J gene TRBJ2-7; the match to TRBD2 covers 11 bases. The germline V gene has CDR1 GTSNPN and CDR2 SVGIG (reference sequence). The CDR3 loop spans 14 amino acids. J lost 3 bases, V lost 4 bases, and 5 bases had no gene match. The CDR3 spells CAWMTGTSGYEQYF. Here the CDR3 DNA reads TGTGCCTGGATGACCGGGACTAGCGGCTACGAGCAGTACTTC. The full variable domain, its missing parts supplied by reference TRBV30 and TRBJ2-7, is SQTIHQWPATLVQPVGSPLSLECTVEGTSNPNLYWYRQAAGRGLQLLFYSVGIGQISSEVPQNLSASRPQDRQFILSSKKLLLSDSGFYLCAWMTGTSGYEQYFGPGTRLTVT.

As regards this clone: Other DNA variants within this sample encode the same CDR3. The genes are TRBV7-2 and TRBJ2-3; D unresolved. Between the trimmed V and J ends, which lost 0 bases and 0 bases, there was a span of 4 bases. CDR1 and CDR2 from the germline V gene are SGHTA and FQGNSA. This CDR3 comprises 14 residues. The CDR3: CASSLAGSTDTQYF. In nucleotides, the CDR3 is TGTGCCAGCAGCTTAGCGGGAAGCACAGATACGCAGTATTTT.

This sequence joins TRBV30 and TRBJ2-4; D is unresolved. The CDR3 covers 16 residues. Trimming pared 1 base from V and 9 bases from J, leaving 22 bases between. The germline gives CDR1 GTSNPN, CDR2 SVGIG (reference sequence). For the CDR3, the DNA is TGTGCCTGGAGTGCTGCTTCTCCGAGTGGTTATAGCATTCAGTACTTC. This translates into CAWSAASPSGYSIQYF.